This T cell receptor beta chain stems from a study of blood T cell repertoires in COVID-19. The wider study: Samples representing acute and convalescent COVID-19 were sourced from the United States, Italy and Spain. Sample material is recorded as cDNA or gDNA derived from T cells, B-cell-depleted T cells, or PBMCs.

Original methodology: Estimated nucleated cell counts came from reference gene primer amplification. Here immunoSEQ multiplex PCR was the method, and the copy in TCRdb shows in-frame clones only, minus some. V and J calls and clone size are given by that table; D and trimming were obtained from the DNA. Of under 250,000 clones listed, 82% were seen once; the top ten hold roughly 5.5%. V trimming: 3 bases; J trimming: 5 bases; junction bases outside the gene matches: 3. CDR3 length: 14 amino acids. Germline assignment: CDR1 SNHLY and CDR2 FYNNEI. Seattle cases were enrolled at active infection and followed longitudinally.

The specimen was peripheral blood. The receptor was isolated from a woman in her 70s with COVID-19, enrolled during active disease. This rearrangement joins TRBV2 to TRBJ2-1, with 8 bases matching TRBD1. The CDR3 reads CASSEDRAHNEQFF. The CDR3 coding sequence is TGTGCCAGCAGTGAGGACAGGGCCCACAATGAGCAGTTCTTC.